A single sample is the source of the 9 T cell receptor beta chains below, sequenced in a study of shared clonotypes between healthy human individuals. Only in-frame clones appear in the TCRdb table, and some are missing; sequencing was by immunoSEQ multiplex PCR. The repertoire holds 2 million to 2.5 million clones, with around 92% as singletons. Material: naive CD4+ T cells from PBMCs. Subset: CD45RA+ positively selected. These receptors all come from a man between 18 and 29 years old in good health. Some clones in this sample may be carry-over from other donors' samples.

About this clone itself: Distinct nucleotide sequences in the sample also encode this CDR3. The chain employs TRBV7-2 and TRBJ2-2; 14 nucleotides line up with TRBD2. After removal of 4 bases from V and 6 bases from J, the junction contained 1 base not matched to a gene. The CDR3 covers 15 residues. The V gene's germline CDR1 is SGHTA and CDR2 FQGNSA. The CDR3 DNA follows: TGTGCCAGCAGCTCGGGACTAGCGGGAGCCGGGGAGCTGTTTTTT. Translation: CASSSGLAGAGELFF.

The rearrangement links TRBV9 to TRBJ1-4; perhaps TRBD1 as D (5 bases). V lost 4 bases and J 7 bases, leaving 20 bases between the germline ends. CDR1 is SGDLS, CDR2 YYNGEE, per germline. The CDR3 totals 16 residues. The CDR3 nucleotides read TGTGCCAGCAGCCCCTCCTTTCCCCGGGGACGTGAAAAACTGTTTTTT. This gives the protein CASSPSFPRGREKLFF.

This chain uses TRBV9 with TRBJ2-3; a weak D match, TRBD2 (6 bases). V was pared by 0 bases and J by 0 bases, with 14 bases between. The CDR3 sequence is 17 residues long. Germline V lookup: CDR1 SGDLS, CDR2 YYNGEE. The CDR3 sequence is CASSVGAGGISTDTQYF. Here the CDR3 DNA reads TGTGCCAGCAGCGTAGGGGCAGGAGGGATCAGCACAGATACGCAGTATTTT.

V usage is TRBV6-5 and J usage is TRBJ2-7; D is ambiguous. V lost 5 bases, J lost 3 bases, and 17 bases lay in between. Germline loops: CDR1 MNHEY, CDR2 SVGAGI. This CDR3 comprises 15 residues. This CDR3 reads CASSPRSGLGYEQYF. CDR3 bases: TGTGCCAGCAGTCCCAGGTCGGGTTTGGGCTACGAGCAGTACTTC.

The chain couples TRBV19 to TRBJ1-2, with D perhaps matching TRBD1 (6 bases). CDR3 length: 14 residues. Trimming cost V 6 bases and J 7 bases, with 18 bases left between them. The V gene's germline CDR1 is LNHDA and CDR2 SQIVND (reference sequence). As DNA, the CDR3 is TGTGCCAGTAGCCCCCTCTCGGGGGCGGTTGGCTACACCTTC. Its protein product is CASSPLSGAVGYTF.

This clone came up a few times. Other DNA sequences in the sample encode the same CDR3. The V call is TRBV6-5, the J call TRBJ1-5; TRBD1 is a possible D gene (5 bases). The CDR3 consists of 13 residues. Looked up from germline, CDR1 is MNHEY and CDR2 is SVGAGI. The V end lost 2 bases, the J end lost 4 bases, and 6 bases lay between the germline ends. The CDR3 protein is CASSYGGNQPQHF. In nucleotides, the CDR3 is TGTGCCAGCAGTTACGGGGGAAATCAGCCCCAGCATTTT.

This chain uses TRBV2 with TRBJ2-1, with D uncertain. The CDR3 is made up of 14 amino acids. Germline V lookup: CDR1 SNHLY, CDR2 FYNNEI. Deletions cut 8 bases from V and 3 bases from J, with 14 bases between. The CDR3 spells CASSSSLLYNEQFF. CDR3 in DNA: TGTGCCAGCTCTTCGAGCCTCCTCTACAATGAGCAGTTCTTC.

To note about this clone: Other DNA sequences in the sample encode the same CDR3. The rearrangement links TRBV14 to TRBJ2-1; 9 bases agree with TRBD2. Germline CDR1 is SGHDN and CDR2 is FVKESK. The J segment lost 4 bases and the V segment lost 1 base, leaving 2 bases of the junction unmatched. The CDR3 is 15 amino acids. For the CDR3, the DNA is TGTGCCAGCAGCCAAGGTCTAGCGGGGTACAATGAGCAGTTCTTC. Protein: CASSQGLAGYNEQFF. The complete variable domain, with remaining parts taken from reference TRBV14 and TRBJ2-1, reads EAGVTQFPSHSVIEKGQTVTLRCDPISGHDNLYWYRRVMGKEIKFLLHFVKESKQDESGMPNNRFLAERTGGTYSTLKVQPAELEDSGVYFCASSQGLAGYNEQFFGPGTRLTVL.

The V and J genes are TRBV11-2 and TRBJ1-2; no definite D call. The CDR3 has 13 residues. From germline, CDR1 is SGHAT and CDR2 FQNNGV. V lost 1 base and J 0 bases, leaving 3 bases between the germline ends. CDR3 loop: CASSLASNYGYTF. CDR3 nucleotides: TGTGCCAGCAGCTTAGCCTCTAACTATGGCTACACCTTC.